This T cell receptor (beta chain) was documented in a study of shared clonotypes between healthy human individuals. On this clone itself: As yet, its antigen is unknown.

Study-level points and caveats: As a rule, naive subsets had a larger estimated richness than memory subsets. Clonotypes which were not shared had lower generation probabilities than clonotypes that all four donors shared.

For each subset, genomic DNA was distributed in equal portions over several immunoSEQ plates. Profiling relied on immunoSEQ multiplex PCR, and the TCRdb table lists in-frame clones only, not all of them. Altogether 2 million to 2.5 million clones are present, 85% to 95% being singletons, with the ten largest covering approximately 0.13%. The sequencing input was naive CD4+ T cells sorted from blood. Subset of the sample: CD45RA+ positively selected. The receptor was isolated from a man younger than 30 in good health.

CDR3 DNA: TGCAGCGTAGATACCGGGACATTCGGGGTCGAAGCTTTCTTT. Protein sequence: CSVDTGTFGVEAFF. This chain joins TRBV29-1 and TRBJ1-1, with D perhaps matching TRBD1 (6 bases). There are 14 residues in the CDR3. Germline values: CDR1 SQVTM, CDR2 ANQGSEA. V lost 6 bases and J lost 8, with 22 bases in between.